This T cell receptor (beta chain) was sequenced during a study of T cell responses to AZD1222 COVID-19 vaccine. Study results and caveats: Just a handful of AZD1222 recipients were seropositive at baseline. All repertoire sampling was performed exclusively after the peak T cell response.

Germline CDR1 is MNHEY and CDR2 is SMNVEV (reference sequence). V was pared by 3 bases and J by 1 base, with 7 bases between. This CDR3 region has 13 residues. The method was immunoSEQ multiplex PCR; TCRdb's version includes in-frame clones alone and lacks a portion of them. Of about 120,000 clones in the sample, about 90% are singletons; the top ten hold approximately 10%. As to this clone: Its antigen remains unidentified. Other DNA sequences in this specimen translate into the identical CDR3.

The TCR was taken from an adult in good health. V gene TRBV27 combines with J gene TRBJ2-7, with unresolved D. The sample in question was peripheral blood, obtained on day 0 of AZD1222 vaccination. The CDR3 sequence is CASSLSRSYEQYF. The CDR3 DNA reads TGTGCCAGCAGTTTGAGCAGATCCTACGAGCAGTACTTC.